Listed here are 5 T cell receptor beta chains from one sample, sequenced in a study of blood T cell repertoires in COVID-19. Data came from immunoSEQ multiplex PCR; TCRdb stores just in-frame clones and leaves some out. The table shows roughly 50,000 clones, with 90% occurring only once. Sequenced sample: peripheral blood. The receptor set was obtained from a woman between 40 and 55 years old with active COVID-19.

This chain uses TRBV7-2 with TRBJ2-5; TRBD2 matches 9 bases. This CDR3 has 14 residues. Unmatched junction bases numbered 3, after V lost 2 bases and J lost 5 bases. Per germline, CDR1 SGHTA and CDR2 FQGNSA. CDR3 nucleotide sequence: TGTGCCAGCAGCTTACTAGCGGGGACGGAGACCCAGTACTTC. Translated, it gives CASSLLAGTETQYF.

This chain connects TRBV10-2 to TRBJ1-2; D is uncertain. There are 13 residues in the CDR3. V lost 3 bases, J lost 6 bases, and 11 bases lay in between. Germline lookup yields CDR1 WSHSY and CDR2 SAAADI. The CDR3 region is CASSDRVFHGYTF. CDR3 nucleotide sequence: TGCGCCAGCAGTGATCGGGTTTTCCATGGCTACACCTTC.

This clone is a singleton in its sample. The chain combines TRBV27 with TRBJ1-4, with 11 bases fitting TRBD1. V shed 4 bases and J 6 bases; nucleotides not matched to a gene: 4. CDR3 size: 15 residues. In germline, CDR1 is MNHEY, CDR2 SMNVEV (reference sequence). The CDR3 here is CASSSGTGGYEKLFF. The CDR3, as DNA: TGTGCCAGCAGTTCCGGGACAGGGGGATATGAAAAACTGTTTTTT.

The chain couples TRBV10-3 to TRBJ1-1; TRBD1 matches 12 bases. Trimming at V came to 5 bases and at J to 2 bases, leaving 6 bases not matched to a gene. The V gene's germline CDR1 is ENHRY and CDR2 SYGVKD. The CDR3 extends over 16 amino acids. The DNA of the CDR3 is TGTGCCATCAGTCCCGGGACAGGGGGCCTCAACACTGAAGCTTTCTTT. Translation gives CAISPGTGGLNTEAFF.

This clone was seen a single time. This chain connects TRBV6-5 to TRBJ2-3; TRBD1 agrees at 7 bases. From germline, CDR1 is MNHEY and CDR2 SVGAGI. V dropped 5 bases and J dropped 0; count of bases not matched to a gene: 5. The CDR3 extends over 15 amino acids. The CDR3 region is CASSPLQGSTDTQYF. CDR3 DNA: TGTGCCAGCAGTCCACTACAGGGGAGCACAGATACGCAGTATTTT.